The next 21 T cell receptor beta chains were all read from a single sample in a study of shared clonotypes between healthy human individuals. Profiled with immunoSEQ multiplex PCR; TCRdb holds only in-frame clones, not every one. This table holds approximately 320,000 clones, around 74% found once. Sequencing was performed on memory CD4+ T cells sorted from blood. Stated subset: CD45RA-negative fraction. The receptors come from a man under 40 in good health.

The chain links TRBV27 to TRBJ2-7; 10 bases are shared with TRBD1. The germline CDR1 and CDR2 sequences are MNHEY and SMNVEV (reference sequence). CDR3 length: 17 amino acids. V was pared by 3 bases and J by 6 bases, with 14 bases of the junction left unmatched. The CDR3 DNA reads as TGTGCCAGCAGTTTCCGACCGCGCGGGACAGGGGCACTCGAGCAGTACTTC. Translating it yields CASSFRPRGTGALEQYF.

This sequence joins TRBV6-5 and TRBJ1-2, with no clear D. The CDR3 extends over 13 amino acids. Deletions cut 0 bases from V and 3 bases from J, with 5 bases between. Germline V gene sequence: CDR1 MNHEY, CDR2 SVGAGI. The CDR3 nucleotides are TGTGCCAGCAGTTACTCCCCGGACTATGGCTACACCTTC. This codes for CASSYSPDYGYTF.

The chain carries TRBV28 and TRBJ1-1, with D perhaps matching TRBD1 (6 bases). The V and J ends lost 6 bases and 3 bases respectively, with 14 bases between them. Germline V gene data show CDR1 as MDHEN and CDR2 as SYDVKM. The length of the CDR3 is 14 residues. In DNA form, the CDR3 reads TGTGCCAGCAGGAGGACAGTCGTTGACACTGAAGCTTTCTTT. Translating it yields CASRRTVVDTEAFF.

This chain connects TRBV6-6 to TRBJ1-2; the D is unclear. Trimming shortened V by 2 bases and J by 5 bases, and 18 bases separated the two germline ends. The germline V gene has CDR1 MNHNY and CDR2 SVGAGI (reference sequence). The CDR3 spans 16 residues. The CDR3 reads CASSYPTPRTGYGYTF. In DNA form, the CDR3 reads TGTGCCAGCAGTTACCCCACGCCCCGGACGGGGTATGGCTACACCTTC.

The V and J genes are TRBV28 and TRBJ1-5, with unresolved D. This CDR3 comprises 15 residues. Germline V CDR1 and CDR2: MDHEN, SYDVKM. With 2 bases removed from V and 7 bases from J, the gap between germline ends came to 15 bases. The CDR3 spells CASSLGLAGGQPQHF. As DNA, the CDR3 is TGTGCCAGCAGTTTAGGGCTCGCCGGAGGACAGCCCCAGCATTTT.

Here the CDR3 reads CASSASESSYEQYF. The DNA for the CDR3 is TGTGCCAGCAGCGCTAGCGAGAGCTCCTACGAGCAGTACTTC. The rearrangement links TRBV6-1 to TRBJ2-7, with a weak D call TRBD2 (6 bases). Germline V lookup: CDR1 MNHNS, CDR2 SASEGT. Trimming removed 6 bases from V and 0 bases from J, with 12 bases in between. CDR3 length: 14 residues.

J is TRBJ2-4 and V is TRBV19; D might be TRBD2 (6 bases). The CDR3 runs to 16 residues. Germline V gives CDR1 LNHDA, CDR2 SQIVND (reference sequence). V dropped 7 bases and J dropped 5 bases, with 21 bases sitting between them. This CDR3 reads CASTPGMGGSQNIQYF. The CDR3 DNA is TGTGCCAGTACCCCAGGAATGGGAGGTAGCCAAAACATTCAGTACTTC. The whole variable domain, remainder taken from reference TRBV19 and TRBJ2-4, is DGGITQSPKYLFRKEGQNVTLSCEQNLNHDAMYWYRQDPGQGLRLIYYSQIVNDFQKGDIAEGYSVSREKKESFPLTVTSAQKNPTAFYLCASTPGMGGSQNIQYFGAGTRLSVL.

The chain links TRBV19 to TRBJ2-3, with D unresolved. The CDR3 sequence is 15 residues long. V shed 2 bases and J shed 1 base, with 10 bases lying between them. The germline V gene encodes CDR1 LNHDA and CDR2 SQIVND (reference sequence). The CDR3 loop is CASSISLWGTDTQYF. DNA of the CDR3: TGTGCCAGTAGTATATCTCTCTGGGGCACAGATACGCAGTATTTT.

This clone was recorded once. V usage is TRBV29-1 and J usage is TRBJ1-1; D is unresolved. The CDR3 extends over 12 amino acids. V shed 5 bases and J shed 2 bases, with 9 bases lying between them. Looked up from germline, CDR1 is SQVTM and CDR2 is ANQGSEA. The CDR3 sequence is CSVSRPNTEAFF. The CDR3 region has the DNA TGCAGCGTTAGTCGACCAAACACTGAAGCTTTCTTT.

CDR3 sequence (DNA): TGTGCCAGCAGCGACGGGACAAGACTCCAAGAGACCCAGTACTTC. It yields the protein CASSDGTRLQETQYF. V and J are TRBV9 and TRBJ2-5; possibly TRBD1 for D (6 bases). Trimming removed 3 bases from V and 1 base from J, with 13 bases in between. CDR1 and CDR2 from the germline V gene are SGDLS and YYNGEE. The length of the CDR3 is 15 residues. The variable domain in full, with the rest retrieved from reference TRBV9 and TRBJ2-5, is DSGVTQTPKHLITATGQRVTLRCSPRSGDLSVYWYQQSLDQGLQFLIQYYNGEERAKGNILERFSAQQFPDLHSELNLSSLELGDSALYFCASSDGTRLQETQYFGPGTRLLVL.

This rearrangement joins TRBV6-1 to TRBJ2-3; TRBD2 matches 8 bases. The trim removed 5 bases at V and 4 bases at J, leaving 8 bases unmatched. The CDR3 has 15 residues. CDR1 MNHNS and CDR2 SASEGT come from the germline V gene. For the CDR3, the DNA is TGTGCCAGCAGTAGACTTAGCGGGACGTCAGATACGCAGTATTTT. Translation gives CASSRLSGTSDTQYF.

The V and J genes are TRBV6-5 and TRBJ1-4, with 7 bases identical to TRBD1. V lost 7 bases, J lost 5 bases, and 4 bases stayed unmatched. The CDR3 totals 13 residues. The germline gives CDR1 MNHEY, CDR2 SVGAGI. In DNA, the CDR3 is TGTGCCAGCAAGGGACAGCCAAATGAAAAACTGTTTTTT. Its translation is CASKGQPNEKLFF.

This clone was counted only a few times. The gene calls are TRBV10-1 and TRBJ2-2; D is unresolved. Germline CDR1 reads WNHNN; CDR2 reads SYGVQD (reference sequence). Trimming removed 0 bases from V and 8 bases from J, with 10 bases in between. CDR3 size: 14 residues. The CDR3 sequence: CASSESAARGELFF. CDR3 sequence (DNA): TGCGCCAGCAGTGAGTCGGCCGCGAGAGGGGAGCTGTTTTTT.

The rearrangement uses TRBV19 and TRBJ2-7; D not certain. V was pared by 6 bases and J by 2 bases, with 11 bases between. CDR1 LNHDA and CDR2 SQIVND come from the germline V gene (reference sequence). CDR3 length: 13 residues. CDR3 nucleotides: TGTGCCAGTAGCGTAAACTACGCCTACGAGCAGTACTTC. It is translated as CASSVNYAYEQYF.

This clone was detected a few times. The chain uses TRBV7-9 and TRBJ2-7, with 9 positions matching TRBD2. The CDR3 runs to 15 residues. Unmatched junction bases numbered 10, after V lost 4 bases and J lost 6 bases. Germline CDR1 and CDR2: SEHNR and FQNEAQ (reference sequence). DNA of the CDR3: TGTGCCAGCAGCTCCCTAGCCGGGACTAGCAGCGAGCAGTACTTC. Residues: CASSSLAGTSSEQYF.

This clone came up once. The rearrangement joins TRBV19 to TRBJ2-1, with TRBD2 matching 9 bases. CDR1 is LNHDA and CDR2 is SQIVND in the germline V gene (reference sequence). Germline trimming cut 5 bases from V and 3 bases from J; bases unmatched to any gene: 8. The CDR3 sequence is 16 residues long. CDR3 loop: CASSVSGSGLYNEQFF. In nucleotides, the CDR3 is TGTGCCAGTAGTGTTAGCGGGAGTGGACTCTACAATGAGCAGTTCTTC.

V is TRBV11-3 and J is TRBJ2-1; 12 bases align to TRBD2. Germline values: CDR1 SGHNT, CDR2 YENEEA. The junction had 8 bases not matched to a gene; V was cut back by 1 base and J by 4 bases. The CDR3 has 18 residues. DNA for the CDR3: TGTGCCAGCAGCTTAGGAGGCACTCTAGCGGGAGGGTACAATGAGCAGTTCTTC. Residues: CASSLGGTLAGGYNEQFF.

A few counts support this clone. In nucleotides, the CDR3 is TGTGCCAGCCACACCCCCCGGGAAGGAATGATCGGCTACACCTTC. This gives the protein CASHTPREGMIGYTF. The chain links TRBV6-5 to TRBJ1-2; unclear D gene. Per germline, CDR1 MNHEY and CDR2 SVGAGI. This CDR3 spans 15 amino acids. The ends were cut back, 8 bases at V and 8 bases at J, with 24 bases in the middle.

This chain links TRBV19 with TRBJ2-3, with D perhaps TRBD1 (6 bases). Germline values: CDR1 LNHDA, CDR2 SQIVND (reference sequence). Trimming took off 8 bases at V and 4 bases at J, with 7 bases between the two ends. This CDR3 is built from 11 residues. CDR3 nucleotide sequence: TGTGCCAGTGAGGGGGCAGATACGCAGTATTTT. It codes for CASEGADTQYF.

In this sample, this clone turned up many times. This chain's CDR3 is CAISAMGSTDTQYF. The CDR3 coding sequence is TGTGCCATCAGTGCCATGGGTAGCACAGATACGCAGTATTTT. This sequence joins TRBV10-3 and TRBJ2-3, with no clear D. The V gene lost 4 bases and the J gene lost 0 bases, with 8 bases spanning the gap. The CDR3 contains 14 residues. Germline-derived CDR1 and CDR2 are ENHRY and SYGVKD.

This clone was found once. The chain combines TRBV6-6 with TRBJ2-7; 12 bases are a match to TRBD2. Germline V gene data show CDR1 as MNHNY and CDR2 as SVGAGI (reference sequence). The CDR3 is 16 residues long. J was trimmed by 4 bases and V by 1 base; bases with no gene match: 5. CDR3: CASSYLLAGGSYEQYF. CDR3 DNA: TGTGCCAGCAGTTACTTACTAGCGGGAGGATCTTACGAGCAGTACTTC.